Detailed here is one T cell receptor (beta chain). With 2 bases clipped from V and 4 bases from J, the junction kept 5 bases outside the gene matches. This CDR3 region has 16 residues. Germline CDR1 and CDR2: MGHRA and YSYEKL. The entry originates in a study of T cells in Graves' hyperthyroidism and ophthalmopathy. Researchers took RNA transcripts and amplified the TCR beta CDR3 regions from them. Initially, a first-round RT-PCR of the TCR CDR3 employed the HTBI primer set. TCRdb re-called the multiplex PCR reads with MiXCR, one entry per CDR3 protein. Of approximately 510,000 distinct CDR3 sequences in the sample, over 45% are singletons; the top ten hold about two fifths.

The genes are TRBV4-1 and TRBJ1-5; 10 bases match TRBD1. The source of this sequence is an adult woman with Graves' disease, either hyperthyroidism or ophthalmopathy (not recorded which). The sequenced sample was peripheral blood or thyroid tissue (not recorded which). The CDR3 DNA is TGCGCCAGCAGCCAACCGGACAGGGGGGAAAATCAGCCCCAGCATTTT. Its translation is CASSQPDRGENQPQHF.